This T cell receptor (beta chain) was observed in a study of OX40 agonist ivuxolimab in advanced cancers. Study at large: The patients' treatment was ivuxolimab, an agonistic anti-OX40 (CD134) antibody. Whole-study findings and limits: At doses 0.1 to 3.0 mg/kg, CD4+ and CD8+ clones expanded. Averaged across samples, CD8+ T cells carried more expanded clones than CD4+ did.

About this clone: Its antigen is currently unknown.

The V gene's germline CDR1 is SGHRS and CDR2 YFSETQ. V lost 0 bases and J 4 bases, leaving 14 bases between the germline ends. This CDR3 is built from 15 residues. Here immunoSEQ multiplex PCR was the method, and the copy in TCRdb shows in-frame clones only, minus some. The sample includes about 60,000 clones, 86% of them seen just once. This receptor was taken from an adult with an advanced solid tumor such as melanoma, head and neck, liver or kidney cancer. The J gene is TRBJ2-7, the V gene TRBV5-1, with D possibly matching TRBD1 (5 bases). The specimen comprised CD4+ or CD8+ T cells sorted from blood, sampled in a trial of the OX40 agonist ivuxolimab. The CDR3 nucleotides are TGCGCCAGCAGCTTGGGTGGACAAGCAAGGTACGAGCAGTACTTC. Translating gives CASSLGGQARYEQYF.